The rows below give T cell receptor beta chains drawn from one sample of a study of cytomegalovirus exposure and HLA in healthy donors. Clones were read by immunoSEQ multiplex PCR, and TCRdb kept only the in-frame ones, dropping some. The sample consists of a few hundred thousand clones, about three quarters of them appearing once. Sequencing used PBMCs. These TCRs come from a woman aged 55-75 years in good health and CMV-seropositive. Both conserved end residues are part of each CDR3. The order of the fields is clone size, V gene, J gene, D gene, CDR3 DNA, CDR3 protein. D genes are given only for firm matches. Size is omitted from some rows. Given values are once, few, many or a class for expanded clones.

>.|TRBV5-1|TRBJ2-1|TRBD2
TGCGCCAGCAGCCAGGGACTAGCGGGAGAATCCTACAATGAGCAGTTCTTC
CASSQGLAGESYNEQFF
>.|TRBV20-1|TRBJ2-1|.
TGCAGTGCTACCACAGGGAATGAGCAGTTCTTC
CSATTGNEQFF
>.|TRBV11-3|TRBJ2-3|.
TGTGCCAGCAGCCCGGACAACACAGATACGCAGTATTTT
CASSPDNTDTQYF
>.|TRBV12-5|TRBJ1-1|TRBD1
TGTGCTAGTGGCCCCGGGACAGGGGCCACTGAAGCTTTCTTT
CASGPGTGATEAFF
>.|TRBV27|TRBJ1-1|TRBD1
TGTGCCAGCAGTCGATCGACAGGGAGCACTGAAGCTTTCTTT
CASSRSTGSTEAFF
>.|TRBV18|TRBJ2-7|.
TGTGCCAGCTCACCTACCCGGGACTTCTCCTACGAGCAGTACTTC
CASSPTRDFSYEQYF
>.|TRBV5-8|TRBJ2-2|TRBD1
TGTGCCAGCAGCTTCGGGACAGGGGGAAACCGCGGGGAGCTGTTTTTT
CASSFGTGGNRGELFF
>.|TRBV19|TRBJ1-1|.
TGTGCCAGTAGTAGGGGCCTAGGAGAGAACACTGAAGCTTTCTTT
CASSRGLGENTEAFF
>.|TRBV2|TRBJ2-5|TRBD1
TGTGCCAGCAGTGGACAGGGAGTAGAGACCCAGTACTTC
CASSGQGVETQYF
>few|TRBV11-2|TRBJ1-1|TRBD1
TGTGCCAGCAGCTACGTGTACAGGGGTAACACTGAAGCTTTCTTT
CASSYVYRGNTEAFF
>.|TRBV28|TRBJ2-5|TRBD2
TGTGCCAGCAGTTCGGGACTAGCGGGAGGGAGGAGCGAGACCCAGTACTTC
CASSSGLAGGRSETQYF
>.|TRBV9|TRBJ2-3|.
TGTGCCAGCAGCGTTCGGAGGAGTGCAGATACGCAGTATTTT
CASSVRRSADTQYF
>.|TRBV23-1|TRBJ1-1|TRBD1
TGCGCCAGCAGTCATTCGGACAGGGTGAACACTGAAGCTTTCTTT
CASSHSDRVNTEAFF
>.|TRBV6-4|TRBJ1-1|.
TGTGCCAGCAGTGCCCGGGCCCAACCGGGGAGCACTGAAGCTTTCTTT
CASSARAQPGSTEAFF
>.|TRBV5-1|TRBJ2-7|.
TGCGCCAGCAGCTTGGGAGGGTCCCGTTCCTACGAGCAGTACTTC
CASSLGGSRSYEQYF
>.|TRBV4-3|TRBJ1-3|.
TGCGCCAGCAGCCAAGTGAGTTTAGCGGGCGGAAACACCATATATTTT
CASSQVSLAGGNTIYF
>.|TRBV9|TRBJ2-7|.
TGTGCCAGCAGCGAAGACAGTTCCTACGAGCAGTACTTC
CASSEDSSYEQYF
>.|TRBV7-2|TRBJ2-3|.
TGTGCCAGCAGCACCAGTCCTAGCACAGATACGCAGTATTTT
CASSTSPSTDTQYF
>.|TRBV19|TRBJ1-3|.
TGTGCCAGTACCTCCTTACTCCTGTCCTCTGGAAACACCATATATTTT
CASTSLLLSSGNTIYF
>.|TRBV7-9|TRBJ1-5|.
TGTGCCAGCAGCTTAGAACAGGGTCCGAATCAGCCCCAGCATTTT
CASSLEQGPNQPQHF
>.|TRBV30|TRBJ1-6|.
TGTGCCTGCCCTGCTCCCAACAGTTTCAATTCACCCCTCCACTTT
CACPAPNSFNSPLHF
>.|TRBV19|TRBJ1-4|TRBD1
TGTGCCAGTAGTATGCTCGACAGGGCGAGCAGTGGAAAACTGTTTTTT
CASSMLDRASSGKLFF
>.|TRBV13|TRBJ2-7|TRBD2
TGTGCCAGCAGCGTAACTAGCGGGAGTTACGAGCAGTACTTC
CASSVTSGSYEQYF
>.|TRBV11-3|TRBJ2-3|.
TGTGCCAGCAGCTTAGAGCTCCCGTGGAGGAGGACAGATACGCAGTATTTT
CASSLELPWRRTDTQYF
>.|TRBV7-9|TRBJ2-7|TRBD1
TGTGCCAGCAGCTTAGAAGGGGGACAGGGGAACGAGCAGTACTTC
CASSLEGGQGNEQYF
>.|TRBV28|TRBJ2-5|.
TGTGCCAGCAGTTTGACCCGGGGGCAAGAGACCCAGTACTTC
CASSLTRGQETQYF
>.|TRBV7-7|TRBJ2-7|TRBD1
TGTGCCAGCAGCATTGACCGGGACAGGGGTCCCTACGAGCAGTACTTC
CASSIDRDRGPYEQYF
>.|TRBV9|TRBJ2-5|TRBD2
TGTGCCAGCAGCGCTAGCGGGGGCCAAGAGACCCAGTACTTC
CASSASGGQETQYF
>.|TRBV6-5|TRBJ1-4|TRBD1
TGTGCCAGCAGAATCAGGGGGCTCGAGGGGGGGAAACTGTTTTTT
CASRIRGLEGGKLFF
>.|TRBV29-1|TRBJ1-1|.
TGCAGCGTTGAAGGGGGGCTGAACACTGAAGCTTTCTTT
CSVEGGLNTEAFF
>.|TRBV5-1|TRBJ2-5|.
TGCGCCAGCAGCTTGGGCGTGGGGGGGCAGGAGACCCAGTACTTC
CASSLGVGGQETQYF
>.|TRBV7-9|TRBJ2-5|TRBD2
TGTGCCAGCAGCACTACGACGGGACTAGCGGGGGGGAAAGAGACCCAGTACTTC
CASSTTTGLAGGKETQYF
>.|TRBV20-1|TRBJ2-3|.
TGCAGTGCTAGGTCCCAGTATACGCAGTATTTT
CSARSQYTQYF
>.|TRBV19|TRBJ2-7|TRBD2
TGTGCCAGTAAACGGGGGGGACTAGCGGCCTACGAGCAGTACTTC
CASKRGGLAAYEQYF
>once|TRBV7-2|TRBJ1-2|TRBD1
TGTGCCAGCAGCTTGACAGGGGAATATGGCTACACCTTC
CASSLTGEYGYTF
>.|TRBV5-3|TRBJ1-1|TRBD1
TGTGCCAGAAGCTTGCAGGGGGCTGGTGAAACTGAAGCTTTCTTT
CARSLQGAGETEAFF
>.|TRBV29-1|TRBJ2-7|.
TGCAGCGGGCAGGCGGGCGGCTACGAGCAGTACTTC
CSGQAGGYEQYF